What follows is one T cell receptor (beta chain) and its context. Its target is not known. The data were taken from a study of cytomegalovirus exposure and HLA in healthy donors. V was clipped by 4 bases and J by 8 bases; unmatched bases: 18. The CDR3 has 18 amino acids. Germline lookup yields CDR1 MNHEY and CDR2 SMNVEV (reference sequence). Notes on the study in general: Overall, roughly 150 TCR beta chains were annotated as cytomegalovirus-associated.

The PCR was carried out with 60 Vbeta primers and 13 Jbeta primers. TCRdb's copy holds only in-frame clones and misses some; the assay was immunoSEQ multiplex PCR. The repertoire holds about 110,000 clones, with just under 80% as singletons. This clonotype was sampled from a man under 40 in good health and CMV-seronegative. The V gene is TRBV27, the J gene TRBJ2-1, with 9 bases lining up with TRBD1. Source material: PBMCs. The CDR3 protein is CASSWSSPSGQGNDEQFF. The DNA for the CDR3 is TGTGCCAGCAGTTGGTCCTCTCCCTCGGGACAGGGTAACGATGAGCAGTTCTTC.